This is a list of T cell receptor beta chains from one sample in a study of T cells in Graves' hyperthyroidism and ophthalmopathy. A single record per CDR3 protein comes from TCRdb applying MiXCR to the multiplex PCR reads. The data show about 580,000 distinct CDR3 sequences, with roughly 13% seen just once and roughly 5.5% held by the top ten. Source material: blood. The receptors here all came from a woman younger than 45 with Graves' hyperthyroidism that later progressed to Graves' ophthalmopathy. Each CDR3 is given without its conserved first and last residue. The order of the fields is V gene, J gene, CDR3 protein.

TRBV5-6,TRBJ1-1,ASSSGGSGTEAF
TRBV28,TRBJ1-4,ASSVRGVANEKLF
TRBV20-1,TRBJ1-6,SALTGMGALH
TRBV3-1,TRBJ2-1,ASSQPLAGSYNEQF
TRBV7-3,TRBJ2-2,ASSLTSANTGELF
TRBV19,TRBJ2-1,ASSIIAGGLNEQF
TRBV6-2/TRBV6-3,TRBJ2-7,ASSSASTYEQY
TRBV12-3/TRBV12-4,TRBJ2-7,ASSLARGVIYEQY
TRBV20-1,TRBJ1-2,SARDTTDLYGYT
TRBV10-3,TRBJ1-1,AISSVTDTEAF
TRBV6-5,TRBJ2-7,ASSYSGGSTYEQY
TRBV18,TRBJ1-1,ASSPGSPGPTEAF
TRBV28,TRBJ1-1,ASSAITGVPTEAF
TRBV9,TRBJ2-6,ASSPRGTTQQNSGANVLT
TRBV6-1,TRBJ1-2,ASHGPGGGYT
TRBV11-2,TRBJ1-1,ASSQTGRFTEAF
TRBV3-1,TRBJ1-2,ASSRVDYGYT
TRBV20-1,TRBJ2-1,SARGRKYNEQF
TRBV19,TRBJ1-5,ASSLAPTTGNSNQPQH
TRBV18,TRBJ1-4,ASSPGTTNEKLF
TRBV6-1,TRBJ1-1,ASSGDRANTEAF
TRBV20-1,TRBJ1-5,SAREGSGVDQPQH
TRBV7-9,TRBJ2-1,ASNIGGVSSSYNEQF
TRBV19,TRBJ1-1,ASSIVGAVTEAF
TRBV30,TRBJ1-1,AFTPTGNTEAF
TRBV20-1,TRBJ2-1,SARPGQRSYNEQF
TRBV20-1,TRBJ2-7,SASMTLYEQY
TRBV2,TRBJ2-7,ASSPEPVFEQY
TRBV27,TRBJ2-7,ASSSGQGLVYEQY
TRBV28,TRBJ2-7,ASSSTLSSYEQY
TRBV30,TRBJ1-1,AWSPQGGEAF
TRBV18,TRBJ1-5,ASSKQDNQPQH
TRBV28,TRBJ1-2,ASSLRYGYT
TRBV6-1,TRBJ1-1,ASSLVGEGTEAF
TRBV14,TRBJ2-5,ASSQGGTGVKTQY
TRBV20-1,TRBJ2-1,SARDYPPNEQF
TRBV28,TRBJ1-2,ASSLSGTAVYGYT
TRBV19,TRBJ1-5,ASSTGPSNQPQH
TRBV30,TRBJ1-5,AWSVTGGRQPQH